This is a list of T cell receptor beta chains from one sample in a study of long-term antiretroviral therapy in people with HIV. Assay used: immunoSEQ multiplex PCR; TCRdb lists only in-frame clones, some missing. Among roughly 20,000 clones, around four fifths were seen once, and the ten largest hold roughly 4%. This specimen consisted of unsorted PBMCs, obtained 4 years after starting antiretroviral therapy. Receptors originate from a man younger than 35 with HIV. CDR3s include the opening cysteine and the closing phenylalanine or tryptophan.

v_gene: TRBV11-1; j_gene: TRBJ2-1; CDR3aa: CASSLVGQFEQFF
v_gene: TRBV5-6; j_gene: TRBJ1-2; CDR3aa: CASSGRGDHGSF
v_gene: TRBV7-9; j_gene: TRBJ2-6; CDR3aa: CASSLGTSSGANVLTF
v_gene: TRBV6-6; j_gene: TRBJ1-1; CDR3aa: CASTPTGRRTEAFF
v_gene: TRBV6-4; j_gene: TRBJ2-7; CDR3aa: CASSEGPSGAYEQYF
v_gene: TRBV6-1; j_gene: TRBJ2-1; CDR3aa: CASNGGSYNEQFF
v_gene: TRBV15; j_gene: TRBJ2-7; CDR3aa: CATSRVRNTPYEQYF
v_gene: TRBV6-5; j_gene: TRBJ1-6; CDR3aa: CASSVKNSPLHF
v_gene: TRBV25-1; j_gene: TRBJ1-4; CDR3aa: CASSEIRTGNERKLFF
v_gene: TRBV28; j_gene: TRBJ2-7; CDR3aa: CASRGSYEQYF
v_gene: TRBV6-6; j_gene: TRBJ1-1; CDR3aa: CASSLDRDTEAFF
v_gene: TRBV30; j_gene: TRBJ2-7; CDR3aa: CAWSATGRDYEQYF
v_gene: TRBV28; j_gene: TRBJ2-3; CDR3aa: CASSFGGGREDTQYF
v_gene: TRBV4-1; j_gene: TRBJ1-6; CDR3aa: CASSQDSGWIGPGGSPLHF
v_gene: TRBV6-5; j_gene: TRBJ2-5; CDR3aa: CASSYTSGVQETQYF
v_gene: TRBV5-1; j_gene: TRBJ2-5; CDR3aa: CASSPYLAGGPGETQYF
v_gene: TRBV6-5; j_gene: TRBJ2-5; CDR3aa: CASTTALGETQYF
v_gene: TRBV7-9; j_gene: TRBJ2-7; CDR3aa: CASSRTSYEQYF
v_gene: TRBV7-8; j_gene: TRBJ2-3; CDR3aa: CASRARKFNTDTQYF
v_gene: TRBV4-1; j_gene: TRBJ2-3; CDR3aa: CASSQLTGDTQYF
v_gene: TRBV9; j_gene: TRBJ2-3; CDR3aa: CASSVDPGRGEDTQYF
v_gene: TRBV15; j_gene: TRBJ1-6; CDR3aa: CATSRGVQNSPLHF
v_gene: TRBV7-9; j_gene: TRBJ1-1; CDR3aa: CASSLEGFEAFF
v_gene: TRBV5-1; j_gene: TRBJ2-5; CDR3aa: CASSTLQTTMETQYF
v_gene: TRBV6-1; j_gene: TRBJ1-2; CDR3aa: CASSDFGNGYTF
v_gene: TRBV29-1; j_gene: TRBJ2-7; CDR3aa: CSVVRDSSYEQYF
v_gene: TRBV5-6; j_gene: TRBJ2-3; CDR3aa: CASTPLGDRGSDTQYF